One and the same sample provided the 23 T cell receptor beta chains below, sequenced in a study of cytomegalovirus exposure and HLA in healthy donors. The PCR had 60 Vbeta and 13 Jbeta primers. Assay used: immunoSEQ multiplex PCR; TCRdb lists only in-frame clones, some missing. The sample holds 80,000 to 130,000 clones, about 80% seen once. Sequenced material: PBMCs. The receptors stem from a female donor in good health and CMV-seropositive.

The J gene is TRBJ2-3, the V gene TRBV25-1, with TRBD2 matching over 13 bases. Germline V gene sequence: CDR1 MGHDK, CDR2 SYGVNS. The trim removed 8 bases at V and 6 bases at J, leaving 8 bases unmatched. The CDR3 consists of 15 residues. The CDR3 reads CASGGLAGARDTQYF. The CDR3 bases are TGTGCCAGCGGTGGACTAGCGGGGGCCCGGGATACGCAGTATTTT.

The gene calls are TRBV2 and TRBJ1-5; no reliable D call. V lost 4 bases and J 3 bases, leaving 13 bases between the germline ends. The length of the CDR3 is 15 residues. Germline V gene sequence: CDR1 SNHLY, CDR2 FYNNEI. This CDR3 is CASSARGPNNQPQHF. As DNA, the CDR3 is TGTGCCAGCAGTGCCCGAGGGCCTAACAATCAGCCCCAGCATTTT.

The chain joins TRBV14 to TRBJ2-3; D unclear. This CDR3 region has 13 residues. The germline CDR1 and CDR2 sequences are SGHDN and FVKESK. V lost 1 base to trimming and J lost 9 bases, with 11 bases between them. The CDR3 sequence: CASSQGGPRTQYF. The CDR3 nucleotides are TGTGCCAGCAGCCAAGGAGGCCCCAGAACGCAGTATTTT.

The DNA of the CDR3 is TGTGCCAGCAGTCCCGGACCCCCGGGGGGCTACACCTTC. Its protein product is CASSPGPPGGYTF. The rearrangement joins TRBV27 to TRBJ1-2; D unresolved. V was cut by 5 bases and J by 8 bases, with 15 bases left in between. This CDR3 comprises 13 residues. Germline V gene sequence: CDR1 MNHEY, CDR2 SMNVEV (reference sequence).

This rearrangement joins TRBV5-1 to TRBJ2-1, with TRBD2 identical over 12 bases. The CDR3 runs to 18 residues. The germline CDR1 and CDR2 sequences are SGHRS and YFSETQ. V was pared by 0 bases and J by 0 bases, with 4 bases of the junction left unmatched. Written as DNA, the CDR3 is TGCGCCAGCAGCTTGGCCGGACTAGCGGGGCGCTCCTACAATGAGCAGTTCTTC. Residues: CASSLAGLAGRSYNEQFF. The whole variable domain, remainder taken from reference TRBV5-1 and TRBJ2-1, is KAGVTQTPRYLIKTRGQQVTLSCSPISGHRSVSWYQQTPGQGLQFLFEYFSETQRNKGNFPGRFSGRQFSNSRSEMNVSTLELGDSALYLCASSLAGLAGRSYNEQFFGPGTRLTVL.

The genes are TRBV6-5 and TRBJ2-7, with D possibly matching TRBD2 (5 bases). This CDR3 comprises 13 residues. CDR1 is MNHEY and CDR2 is SVGAGI in the germline V gene. Deletions cut 6 bases from V and 5 bases from J, with 14 bases between. Written as DNA, the CDR3 is TGTGCCAGCAGGCCCCATGGGAGCGACGAGCAGTACTTC. It is translated as CASRPHGSDEQYF.

There are a few counts of this clone. The chain carries TRBV7-2 and TRBJ1-1, with D maybe TRBD1 (6 bases). Trimming cost V 4 bases and J 1 base, with 22 bases left between them. Germline CDR1 is SGHTA and CDR2 is FQGNSA. This CDR3 spans 18 amino acids. CDR3 nucleotides: TGTGCCAGCAGCTCAAACCGAGGGACACTGAAGACGAACACTGAAGCTTTCTTT. Its translation: CASSSNRGTLKTNTEAFF.

CDR3 in amino acids: CAISESETSGGSSYNEQFF. Written as DNA, the CDR3 is TGTGCCATCAGTGAGTCGGAGACTAGCGGGGGTAGCTCCTACAATGAGCAGTTCTTC. The chain recombines TRBV10-3 with TRBJ2-1; TRBD2 matches at 12 bases. CDR1 and CDR2 from the germline V gene are ENHRY and SYGVKD. Trimming cost V 0 bases and J 0 bases; bases outside gene matches: 6. This CDR3 has 19 amino acids.

The chain recombines TRBV4-1 with TRBJ2-6, with a tentative D call TRBD1 (5 bases). Germline CDR1 MGHRA, CDR2 YSYEKL. The CDR3 is 18 residues long. Trimming removed 0 bases at V and 2 bases at J, with 14 bases between. The CDR3, as DNA: TGCGCCAGCAGCCAAGATGGCGGCAGGGTAACTGGGGCCAACGTCCTGACTTTC. It codes for CASSQDGGRVTGANVLTF.

This clone was picked up a small number of times. CDR3 loop: CASSQVEGSYEQYF. CDR3 nucleotides: TGCGCCAGCAGCCAAGTTGAGGGATCCTACGAGCAGTACTTC. The chain employs TRBV4-1 and TRBJ2-7; a possible D gene is TRBD2 (5 bases). Trimming shortened V by 1 base and J by 1 base, and 8 bases separated the two germline ends. The V gene's germline CDR1 is MGHRA and CDR2 YSYEKL. The CDR3 loop spans 14 amino acids.

The table lists this clone with a few counts. CDR3 nucleotides: TGTGCCAGCAGCGCTAGGACGAACACCGGGGAGCTGTTTTTT. This encodes CASSARTNTGELFF. The V and J genes are TRBV7-6 and TRBJ2-2; D call uncertain. Germline values: CDR1 SGHVS, CDR2 FNYEAQ. This CDR3 region has 14 residues. V was pared by 5 bases and J by 0 bases, with 7 bases between.

As DNA, the CDR3 is TGTGCCAGCAGCTTAGGCAGGCCTGATGAGCAGTTCTTC. It is translated as CASSLGRPDEQFF. The V and J genes are TRBV7-9 and TRBJ2-1, with D uncertain. The CDR3 is 13 residues long. The V gene lost 1 base and the J gene lost 8 bases, with 9 bases spanning the gap. From germline, CDR1 is SEHNR and CDR2 FQNEAQ (reference sequence).

This clone was counted between two and nine times. The chain links TRBV10-2 to TRBJ1-1; D remains unclear. The V gene lost 4 bases and the J gene lost 4 bases, with 7 bases spanning the gap. This CDR3 region has 12 residues. The germline gives CDR1 WSHSY, CDR2 SAAADI. CDR3 nucleotides: TGCGCCAGCAGTGGTGGCGGCACTGAAGCTTTCTTT. This encodes CASSGGGTEAFF.

The chain couples TRBV5-1 to TRBJ2-2; no clear D. Germline-derived CDR1 and CDR2 are SGHRS and YFSETQ. This CDR3 comprises 16 residues. Between the trimmed V and J ends, which lost 1 base and 3 bases, there was a span of 13 bases. DNA of the CDR3: TGCGCCAGCAGCTTGACCTGGGCCTCGGACACCGGGGAGCTGTTTTTT. It is translated as CASSLTWASDTGELFF.

Concerning this clone itself: Other DNA sequences from this sample encode an identical CDR3 as well. This chain links TRBV27 with TRBJ2-7, with TRBD2 matching 13 bases. Germline lookup yields CDR1 MNHEY and CDR2 SMNVEV (reference sequence). CDR3 length equals 14 residues. The V gene end was trimmed by 6 bases and the J gene end by 3 bases; junction bases not matched to a gene: 2. The CDR3: CASSRTSGSYEQYF. CDR3 sequence (DNA): TGTGCCAGCAGCAGGACTAGCGGGAGCTACGAGCAGTACTTC.

This rearrangement joins TRBV5-1 to TRBJ2-1, with D hard to call. Germline V gene lookup returns CDR1 SGHRS and CDR2 YFSETQ. Trimming took 4 bases from V and 0 from J, leaving 11 bases between them. This CDR3 is 15 amino acids long. CDR3 nucleotides: TGCGCCAGCAGCGTCGGAGAAAGCTCCTACAATGAGCAGTTCTTC. Its protein product is CASSVGESSYNEQFF. The entire variable domain, with the rest obtained from reference TRBV5-1 and TRBJ2-1, is as follows: KAGVTQTPRYLIKTRGQQVTLSCSPISGHRSVSWYQQTPGQGLQFLFEYFSETQRNKGNFPGRFSGRQFSNSRSEMNVSTLELGDSALYLCASSVGESSYNEQFFGPGTRLTVL.

The rearrangement links TRBV11-2 to TRBJ2-1; tentative D call: TRBD2 (7 bases). Germline lookup yields CDR1 SGHAT and CDR2 FQNNGV. Trimming removed 0 bases from V and 11 bases from J, with 11 bases in between. The CDR3 totals 13 residues. CDR3: CASSLERGAQQFF. The CDR3 DNA sequence: TGTGCCAGCAGCTTAGAACGGGGGGCTCAGCAGTTCTTC. The full variable domain, completed using reference TRBV11-2 and TRBJ2-1, is EAGVAQSPRYKIIEKRQSVAFWCNPISGHATLYWYQQILGQGPKLLIQFQNNGVVDDSQLPKDRFSAERLKGVDSTLKIQPAKLEDSAVYLCASSLERGAQQFFGPGTRLTVL.

The rearrangement uses TRBV5-4 and TRBJ1-1; 9 nucleotides line up with TRBD1. Germline loops: CDR1 SGHNT, CDR2 YYREEE (reference sequence). This CDR3 spans 14 amino acids. Unmatched junction bases numbered 8, after V lost 4 bases and J lost 7 bases. CDR3 in DNA: TGTGCCAGCAGCCCGGGACAGGGATTTGGTGAAGCTTTCTTT. Its protein product is CASSPGQGFGEAFF.

This clone was recorded only once. The chain carries TRBV4-1 and TRBJ1-1; perhaps TRBD1 as D (6 bases). Germline lookup yields CDR1 MGHRA and CDR2 YSYEKL. V lost 0 bases to trimming and J lost 4 bases, with 9 bases between them. CDR3 length: 14 amino acids. CDR3 protein: CASSQEGGPTEAFF. The DNA for the CDR3 is TGCGCCAGCAGCCAAGAAGGGGGACCCACTGAAGCTTTCTTT.

The sample holds a few counts of this clone. The chain couples TRBV6-1 to TRBJ1-4; 7 nucleotides agree with TRBD1. The CDR3 covers 14 residues. The V gene's germline CDR1 is MNHNS and CDR2 SASEGT. V gave up 2 bases and J gave up 7 bases; unmatched junction bases: 4. CDR3 DNA sequence: TGTGCCAGCAGTGAACCAGGGGGGAGTGAAAAACTGTTTTTT. Its translation is CASSEPGGSEKLFF.

The chain joins TRBV30 to TRBJ1-1; D gene ambiguous. The CDR3 spans 14 residues. Trimming shortened V by 4 bases and J by 1 base, and 13 bases separated the two germline ends. Germline V lookup: CDR1 GTSNPN, CDR2 SVGIG (reference sequence). Written as DNA, the CDR3 is TGTGCCTGGAAGGAGTCGCCTGGGAACACTGAAGCTTTCTTT. It translates to CAWKESPGNTEAFF.

This chain connects TRBV19 to TRBJ2-7; D not certain. The V end was cut by 4 bases, the J end by 0 bases, with 13 bases between. CDR3 size: 15 residues. Germline V gene sequence: CDR1 LNHDA, CDR2 SQIVND (reference sequence). The CDR3 reads CASSRSGLSSYEQYF. CDR3 sequence (DNA): TGTGCCAGTAGTAGGTCGGGTTTAAGCTCCTACGAGCAGTACTTC.

The chain employs TRBV5-1 and TRBJ2-5, with 9 bases lining up with TRBD1. The V gene end was trimmed by 0 bases and the J gene end by 5 bases; junction bases not matched to a gene: 2. This CDR3 is 14 amino acids long. CDR1 is SGHRS, CDR2 YFSETQ, per germline. This chain's CDR3 is CASSLGQGGETQYF. For the CDR3, the DNA is TGCGCCAGCAGCTTGGGACAGGGGGGGGAGACCCAGTACTTC.